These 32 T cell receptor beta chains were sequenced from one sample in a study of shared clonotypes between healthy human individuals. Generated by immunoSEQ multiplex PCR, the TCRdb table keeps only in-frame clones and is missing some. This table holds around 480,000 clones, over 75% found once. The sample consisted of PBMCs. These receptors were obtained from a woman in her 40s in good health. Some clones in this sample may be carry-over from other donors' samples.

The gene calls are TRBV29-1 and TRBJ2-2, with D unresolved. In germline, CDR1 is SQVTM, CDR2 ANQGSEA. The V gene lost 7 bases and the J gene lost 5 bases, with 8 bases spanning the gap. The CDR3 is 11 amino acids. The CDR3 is CSADLTGELFF. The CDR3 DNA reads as TGCAGCGCTGACCTAACCGGGGAGCTGTTTTTT.

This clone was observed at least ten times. This CDR3 reads CASSEGTSGSLGEQYF. In DNA form, the CDR3 reads TGTGCCAGCAGCGAAGGGACTAGCGGGAGCCTGGGAGAGCAGTACTTC. The V call is TRBV7-9, the J call TRBJ2-7; 14 bases are a match to TRBD2. Germline V gene data show CDR1 as SEHNR and CDR2 as FQNEAQ (reference sequence). V was clipped by 5 bases and J by 7 bases; unmatched bases: 10. The CDR3 consists of 16 residues.

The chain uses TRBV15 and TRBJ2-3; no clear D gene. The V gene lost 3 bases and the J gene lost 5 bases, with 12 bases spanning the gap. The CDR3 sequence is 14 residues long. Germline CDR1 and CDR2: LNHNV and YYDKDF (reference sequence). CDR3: CATSSRLEGDTQYF. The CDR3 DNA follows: TGTGCCACCAGCAGCAGGCTAGAAGGAGATACGCAGTATTTT. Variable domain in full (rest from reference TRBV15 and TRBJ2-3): DAMVIQNPRYQVTQFGKPVTLSCSQTLNHNVMYWYQQKSSQAPKLLFHYYDKDFNNEADTPDNFQSRRPNTSFCFLDIRSPGLGDTAMYLCATSSRLEGDTQYFGPGTRLTVL.

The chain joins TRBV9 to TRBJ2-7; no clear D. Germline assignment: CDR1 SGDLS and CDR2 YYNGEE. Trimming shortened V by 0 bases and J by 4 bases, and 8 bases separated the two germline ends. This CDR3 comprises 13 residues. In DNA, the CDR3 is TGTGCCAGCAGCGTAGATTCACAATACGAGCAGTACTTC. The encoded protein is CASSVDSQYEQYF.

CDR3 sequence (DNA): TGTGCCAGCACCCTGACCCAAGGGGCCACAGGTGAGCAGTTCTTC. This sequence encodes CASTLTQGATGEQFF. The gene calls are TRBV6-5 and TRBJ2-1; a weak D match, TRBD1 (5 bases). This CDR3 has 15 residues. Trimming took off 7 bases at V and 9 bases at J, with 22 bases between the two ends. Looked up from germline, CDR1 is MNHEY and CDR2 is SVGAGI.

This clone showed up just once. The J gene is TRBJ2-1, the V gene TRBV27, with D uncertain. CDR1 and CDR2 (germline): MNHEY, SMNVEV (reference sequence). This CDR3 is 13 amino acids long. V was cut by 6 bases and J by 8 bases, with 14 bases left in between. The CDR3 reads CASRSHFFDEQFF. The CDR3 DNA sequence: TGTGCCAGCAGATCCCATTTCTTTGATGAGCAGTTCTTC.

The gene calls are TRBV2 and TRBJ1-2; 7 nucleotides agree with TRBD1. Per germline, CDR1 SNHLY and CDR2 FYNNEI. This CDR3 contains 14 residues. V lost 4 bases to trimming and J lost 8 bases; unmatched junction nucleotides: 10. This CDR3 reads CASSVQGGSNGYTF. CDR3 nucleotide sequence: TGTGCCAGCAGTGTGCAGGGGGGGTCGAACGGCTACACCTTC. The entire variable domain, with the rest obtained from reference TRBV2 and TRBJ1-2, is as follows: EPEVTQTPSHQVTQMGQEVILRCVPISNHLYFYWYRQILGQKVEFLVSFYNNEISEKSEIFDDQFSVERPDGSNFTLKIRSTKLEDSAMYFCASSVQGGSNGYTFGSGTRLTVV.

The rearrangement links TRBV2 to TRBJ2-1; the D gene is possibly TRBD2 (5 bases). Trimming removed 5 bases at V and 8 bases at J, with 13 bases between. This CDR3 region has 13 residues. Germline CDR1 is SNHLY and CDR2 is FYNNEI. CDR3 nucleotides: TGTGCCAGCAGTAGGGAGTTAACGCATGAGCAGTTCTTC. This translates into CASSRELTHEQFF.

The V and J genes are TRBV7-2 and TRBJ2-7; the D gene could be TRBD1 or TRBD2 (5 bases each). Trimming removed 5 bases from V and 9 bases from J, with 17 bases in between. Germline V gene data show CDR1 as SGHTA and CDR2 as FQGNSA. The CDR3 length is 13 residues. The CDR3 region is CASSPGPRWGQYF. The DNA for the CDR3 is TGTGCCAGCAGCCCGGGACCGAGGTGGGGGCAGTACTTC.

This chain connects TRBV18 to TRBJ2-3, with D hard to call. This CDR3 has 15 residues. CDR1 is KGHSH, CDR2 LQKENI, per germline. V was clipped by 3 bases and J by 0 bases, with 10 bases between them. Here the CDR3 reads CASSPSTSSTDTQYF. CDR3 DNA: TGTGCCAGCTCACCCAGCACATCTAGCACAGATACGCAGTATTTT.

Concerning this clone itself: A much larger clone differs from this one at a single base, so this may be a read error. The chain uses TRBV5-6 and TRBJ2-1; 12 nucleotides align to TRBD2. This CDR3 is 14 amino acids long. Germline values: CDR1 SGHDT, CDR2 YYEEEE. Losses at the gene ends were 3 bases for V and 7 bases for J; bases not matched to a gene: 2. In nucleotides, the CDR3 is TGTGCCAGCAGCTCCGGGACTAGCGGGAATGAGCAGTTCTTC. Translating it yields CASSSGTSGNEQFF.

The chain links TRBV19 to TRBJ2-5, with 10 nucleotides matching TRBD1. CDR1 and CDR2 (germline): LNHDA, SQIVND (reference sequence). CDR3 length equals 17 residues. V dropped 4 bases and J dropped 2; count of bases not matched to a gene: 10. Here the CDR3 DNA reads TGTGCCAGTAGTAGACCCCGGGACAGGGGTTATCAAGAGACCCAGTACTTC. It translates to CASSRPRDRGYQETQYF.

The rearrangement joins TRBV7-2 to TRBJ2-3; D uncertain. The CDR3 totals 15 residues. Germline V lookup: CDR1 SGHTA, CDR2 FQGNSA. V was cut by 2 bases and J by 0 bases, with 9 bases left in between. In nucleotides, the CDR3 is TGTGCCAGCAGCTTATTTGGCGGAAGCACAGATACGCAGTATTTT. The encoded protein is CASSLFGGSTDTQYF.

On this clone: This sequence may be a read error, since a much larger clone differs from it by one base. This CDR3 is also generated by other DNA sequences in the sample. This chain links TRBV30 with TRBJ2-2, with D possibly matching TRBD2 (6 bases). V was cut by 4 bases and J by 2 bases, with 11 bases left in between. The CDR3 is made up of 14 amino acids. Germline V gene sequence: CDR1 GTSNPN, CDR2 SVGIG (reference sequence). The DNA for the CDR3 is TGTGCCTGGACGGGGACTCCAAACACCGGGGAGCTGTTTTTT. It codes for CAWTGTPNTGELFF.

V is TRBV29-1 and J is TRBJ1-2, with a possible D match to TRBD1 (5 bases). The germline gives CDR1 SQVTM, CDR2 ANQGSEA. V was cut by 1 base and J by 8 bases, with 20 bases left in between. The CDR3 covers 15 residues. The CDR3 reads CSVEAGSVIGGGYTF. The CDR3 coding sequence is TGCAGCGTTGAAGCGGGCAGCGTGATTGGGGGAGGCTACACCTTC.

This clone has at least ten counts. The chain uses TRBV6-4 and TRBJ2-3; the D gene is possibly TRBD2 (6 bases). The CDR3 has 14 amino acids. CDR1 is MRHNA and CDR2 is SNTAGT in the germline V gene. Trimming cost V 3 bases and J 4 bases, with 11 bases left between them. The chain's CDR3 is CASSDGGPADTQYF. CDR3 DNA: TGTGCCAGCAGTGATGGAGGGCCGGCAGATACGCAGTATTTT.

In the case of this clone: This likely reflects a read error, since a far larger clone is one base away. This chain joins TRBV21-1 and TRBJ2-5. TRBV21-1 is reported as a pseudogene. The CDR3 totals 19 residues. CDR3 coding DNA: TGTGCCAGCAGCACCACGGCCGGGGCAGGGTGGTCCCCAACGGAGACCCAGTACTTC. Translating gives CASSTTAGAGWSPTETQYF.

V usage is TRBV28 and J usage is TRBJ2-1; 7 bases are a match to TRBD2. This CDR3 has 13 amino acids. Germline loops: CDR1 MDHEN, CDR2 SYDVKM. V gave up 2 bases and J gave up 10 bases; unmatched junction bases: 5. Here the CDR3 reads CASSLNERDEQFF. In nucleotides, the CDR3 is TGTGCCAGCAGTTTAAACGAGCGGGACGAGCAGTTCTTC. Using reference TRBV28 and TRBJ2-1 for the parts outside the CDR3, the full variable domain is DVKVTQSSRYLVKRTGEKVFLECVQDMDHENMFWYRQDPGLGLRLIYFSYDVKMKEKGDIPEGYSVSREKKERFSLILESASTNQTSMYLCASSLNERDEQFFGPGTRLTVL.

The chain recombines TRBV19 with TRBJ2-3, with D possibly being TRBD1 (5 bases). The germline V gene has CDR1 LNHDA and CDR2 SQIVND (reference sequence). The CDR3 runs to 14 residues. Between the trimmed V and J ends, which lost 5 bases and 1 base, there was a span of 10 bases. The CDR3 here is CASSSGLGTDTQYF. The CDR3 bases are TGTGCCAGTAGTTCAGGGCTTGGCACAGATACGCAGTATTTT. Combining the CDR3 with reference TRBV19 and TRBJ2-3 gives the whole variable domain DGGITQSPKYLFRKEGQNVTLSCEQNLNHDAMYWYRQDPGQGLRLIYYSQIVNDFQKGDIAEGYSVSREKKESFPLTVTSAQKNPTAFYLCASSSGLGTDTQYFGPGTRLTVL.

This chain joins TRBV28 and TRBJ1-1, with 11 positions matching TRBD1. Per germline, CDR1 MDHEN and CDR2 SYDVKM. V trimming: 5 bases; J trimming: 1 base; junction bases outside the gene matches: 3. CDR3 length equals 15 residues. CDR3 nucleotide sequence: TGTGCCAGCAGTAGCGGGACAGGGGGGAACACTGAAGCTTTCTTT. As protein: CASSSGTGGNTEAFF.

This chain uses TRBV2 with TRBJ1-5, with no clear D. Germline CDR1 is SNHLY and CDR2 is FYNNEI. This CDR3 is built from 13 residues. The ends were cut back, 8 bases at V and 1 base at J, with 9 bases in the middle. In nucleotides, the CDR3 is TGTGCCAGCGGCGGGTCGAGCAATCAGCCCCAGCATTTT. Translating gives CASGGSSNQPQHF.

Here the CDR3 reads CSVEVDRELDEQFF. The CDR3 bases are TGCAGCGTTGAAGTTGACAGGGAGCTCGATGAGCAGTTCTTC. This chain links TRBV29-1 with TRBJ2-1, with 7 bases that match TRBD1. The CDR3 runs 14 residues. Per the germline V gene, CDR1 is SQVTM and CDR2 is ANQGSEA. V shed 1 base, J shed 8 bases, and the junction held 8 bases outside the gene matches.

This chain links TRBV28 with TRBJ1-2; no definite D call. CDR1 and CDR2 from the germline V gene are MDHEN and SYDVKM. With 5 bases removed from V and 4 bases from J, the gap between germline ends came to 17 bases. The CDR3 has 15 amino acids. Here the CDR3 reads CASSPSIFDVYGYTF. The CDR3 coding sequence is TGTGCCAGCAGTCCCTCGATCTTCGACGTCTATGGCTACACCTTC.

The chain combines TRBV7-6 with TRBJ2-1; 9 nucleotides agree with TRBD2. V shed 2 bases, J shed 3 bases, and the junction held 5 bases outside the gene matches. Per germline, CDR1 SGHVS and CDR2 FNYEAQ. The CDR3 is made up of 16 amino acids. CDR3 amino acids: CASSLRATSGYNEQFF. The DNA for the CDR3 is TGTGCCAGCAGCTTACGCGCGACTAGCGGCTACAATGAGCAGTTCTTC. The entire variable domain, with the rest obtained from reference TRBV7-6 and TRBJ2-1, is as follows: GAGVSQSPRYKVTKRGQDVALRCDPISGHVSLYWYRQALGQGPEFLTYFNYEAQQDKSGLPNDRFSAERPEGSISTLTIQRTEQRDSAMYRCASSLRATSGYNEQFFGPGTRLTVL.

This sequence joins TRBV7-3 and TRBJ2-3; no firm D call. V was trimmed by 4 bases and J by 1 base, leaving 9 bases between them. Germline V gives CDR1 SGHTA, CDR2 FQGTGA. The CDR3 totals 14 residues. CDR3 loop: CASSYGWGTDTQYF. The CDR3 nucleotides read TGTGCCAGCAGCTACGGGTGGGGCACAGATACGCAGTATTTT.

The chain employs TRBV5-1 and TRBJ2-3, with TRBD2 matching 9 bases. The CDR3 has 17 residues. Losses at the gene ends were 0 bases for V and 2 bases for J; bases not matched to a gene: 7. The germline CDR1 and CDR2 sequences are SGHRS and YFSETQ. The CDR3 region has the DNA TGCGCCAGCAGCTTGGTGGCTAGCGGGGACTTCACAGATACGCAGTATTTT. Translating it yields CASSLVASGDFTDTQYF. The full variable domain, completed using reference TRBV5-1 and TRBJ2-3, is KAGVTQTPRYLIKTRGQQVTLSCSPISGHRSVSWYQQTPGQGLQFLFEYFSETQRNKGNFPGRFSGRQFSNSRSEMNVSTLELGDSALYLCASSLVASGDFTDTQYFGPGTRLTVL.

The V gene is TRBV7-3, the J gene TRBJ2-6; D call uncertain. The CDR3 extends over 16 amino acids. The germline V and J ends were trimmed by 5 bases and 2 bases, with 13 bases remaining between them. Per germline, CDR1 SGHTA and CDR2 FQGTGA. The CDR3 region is CASSNPGVPGANVLTF. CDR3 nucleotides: TGTGCCAGCAGCAACCCAGGAGTCCCTGGGGCCAACGTCCTGACTTTC.

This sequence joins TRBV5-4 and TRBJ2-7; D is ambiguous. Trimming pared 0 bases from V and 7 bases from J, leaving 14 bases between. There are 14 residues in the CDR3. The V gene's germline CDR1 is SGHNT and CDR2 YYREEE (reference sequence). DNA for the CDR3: TGTGCCAGCAGCTTGGATTTGGGTTTGGCGGAGCAGTACTTC. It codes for CASSLDLGLAEQYF.

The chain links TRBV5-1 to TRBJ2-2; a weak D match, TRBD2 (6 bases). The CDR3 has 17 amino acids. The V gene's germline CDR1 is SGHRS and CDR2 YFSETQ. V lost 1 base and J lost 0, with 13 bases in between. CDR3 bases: TGCGCCAGCAGCTTGTTCTCTCGGGACTCGAACACCGGGGAGCTGTTTTTT. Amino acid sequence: CASSLFSRDSNTGELFF.

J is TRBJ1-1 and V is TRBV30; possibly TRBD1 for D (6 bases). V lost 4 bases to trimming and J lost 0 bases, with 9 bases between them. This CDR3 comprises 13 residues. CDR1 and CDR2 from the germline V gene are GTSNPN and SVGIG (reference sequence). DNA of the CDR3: TGTGCCTGGAAGGGGGAGATGAACACTGAAGCTTTCTTT. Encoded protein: CAWKGEMNTEAFF.

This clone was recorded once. The CDR3 DNA is TGTGCCAGCAGCTTAGGGACTGGTGGCGGGAGGTATGAGCAGTTCTTC. As protein: CASSLGTGGGRYEQFF. J is TRBJ2-1 and V is TRBV11-2; 8 bases map to TRBD2. V trimming: 1 base; J trimming: 8 bases; junction bases outside the gene matches: 10. The germline gives CDR1 SGHAT, CDR2 FQNNGV. This CDR3 contains 16 residues.

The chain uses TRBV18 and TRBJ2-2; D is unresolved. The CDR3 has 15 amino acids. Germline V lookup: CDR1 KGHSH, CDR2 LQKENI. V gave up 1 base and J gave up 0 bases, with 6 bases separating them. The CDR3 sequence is CASSPLTANTGELFF. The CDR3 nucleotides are TGTGCCAGCTCACCACTAACAGCGAACACCGGGGAGCTGTTTTTT.